These T cell receptor beta chains were read from a single sample in a study of T cell clonotyping in hematopoietic cell transplantation. Generated by immunoSEQ multiplex PCR, the TCRdb table keeps only in-frame clones and is missing some. This sample has approximately 9,600 clones, with roughly three quarters found just once. The sample was PBMCs, taken 30 days after allogeneic stem cell transplant. The receptor source for this set is a female patient aged 40-50 years who had an allogeneic stem cell transplant from a related donor, so T cells may come from the graft donor. Some clones in this sample may be carry-over from other donors' samples. The CDR3 runs from the conserved cysteine through the conserved F or W. Fields, in order: V gene, J gene, clone size, D gene, CDR3 DNA, CDR3 protein. The D gene is left open where the match is weak. The size of a clone is reported for some rows only, either as once, few or many, or as a class for expanded clones.

v_call: TRBV27; j_call: TRBJ1-5; clone_size: few; d_call: -; cdr3_nt: TGTGCCAGCAGTTTGCGGGGTAATCAGCCCCAGCATTTT; cdr3_aa: CASSLRGNQPQHF
v_call: TRBV6-1; j_call: TRBJ2-1; clone_size: -; d_call: TRBD2; cdr3_nt: TGTGCCAGCAGTGAACTAGCGGGAGGGTACAATGAGCAGTTCTTC; cdr3_aa: CASSELAGGYNEQFF
v_call: TRBV19; j_call: TRBJ2-1; clone_size: -; d_call: TRBD2; cdr3_nt: TGTGCCAGTAGTATGGGGGGGACGAACTACAATGAGCAGTTCTTC; cdr3_aa: CASSMGGTNYNEQFF
v_call: TRBV7-9; j_call: TRBJ2-3; clone_size: -; d_call: TRBD2; cdr3_nt: TGTGCCAGCAGCTTTAGCGGGAGCCCAGATACGCAGTATTTT; cdr3_aa: CASSFSGSPDTQYF
v_call: TRBV30; j_call: TRBJ2-5; clone_size: -; d_call: -; cdr3_nt: TGTGCCTGGAGTTATCAAGAGACCCAGTACTTC; cdr3_aa: CAWSYQETQYF
v_call: TRBV30; j_call: TRBJ2-1; clone_size: medium-sized; d_call: -; cdr3_nt: TGTGCTTCGAAAAGAGACTTACATTACAATGAGCAGTTCTTC; cdr3_aa: CASKRDLHYNEQFF
v_call: TRBV13; j_call: TRBJ1-2; clone_size: -; d_call: -; cdr3_nt: TGTGCCAGCAGCTTAGGTGGAGCGGAGGGGAACTATGGCTACACCTTC; cdr3_aa: CASSLGGAEGNYGYTF
v_call: TRBV6-5; j_call: TRBJ1-2; clone_size: -; d_call: -; cdr3_nt: TGTGCCAGCAGTCCGTGGACATCTTCGCTCTATGGCTACACCTTC; cdr3_aa: CASSPWTSSLYGYTF
v_call: TRBV5-8; j_call: TRBJ1-3; clone_size: -; d_call: -; cdr3_nt: TGTGCCAGCAGCTTGGAGGTTGGGGTTAGCTCTGGAAACACCATATATTTT; cdr3_aa: CASSLEVGVSSGNTIYF
v_call: TRBV28; j_call: TRBJ2-7; clone_size: once; d_call: TRBD2; cdr3_nt: TGTGCCAGCAGTCCCCAACTAGCGGGATCTTACGAGCAGTACTTC; cdr3_aa: CASSPQLAGSYEQYF
v_call: TRBV10-2; j_call: TRBJ1-2; clone_size: -; d_call: -; cdr3_nt: TGCGCCAGCAGTCTGGCAGGGAACTATGGCTACACCTTC; cdr3_aa: CASSLAGNYGYTF
v_call: TRBV11-3; j_call: TRBJ2-1; clone_size: -; d_call: -; cdr3_nt: TGTGCCAGCAGCTTAGATCTCCGGAATGAGCAGTTCTTC; cdr3_aa: CASSLDLRNEQFF
v_call: TRBV5-1; j_call: TRBJ2-2; clone_size: -; d_call: TRBD1; cdr3_nt: TGCGCCAGCAGCTCTATTCCCGGACAGGCCGTATTAACGAACACCGGGGAGCTGTTTTTT; cdr3_aa: CASSSIPGQAVLTNTGELFF
v_call: TRBV27; j_call: TRBJ2-6; clone_size: -; d_call: -; cdr3_nt: TGTGCCAGCAGTCCCGGCGATCCTGGGGCCAACGTCCTGACTTTC; cdr3_aa: CASSPGDPGANVLTF
v_call: TRBV29-1; j_call: TRBJ2-1; clone_size: -; d_call: -; cdr3_nt: TGCAGCGTTCTTCTGGGGAAAAATGAGCAGTTCTTC; cdr3_aa: CSVLLGKNEQFF
v_call: TRBV7-9; j_call: TRBJ1-5; clone_size: -; d_call: TRBD1; cdr3_nt: TGTGCCAGCAGCTTAGCGGGACAGTCACTCAATCAGCCCCAGCATTTT; cdr3_aa: CASSLAGQSLNQPQHF
v_call: TRBV2; j_call: TRBJ2-3; clone_size: -; d_call: -; cdr3_nt: TGTGCCAGCAGTGAGGGAGATACGCAGTATTTT; cdr3_aa: CASSEGDTQYF
v_call: TRBV5-1; j_call: TRBJ1-1; clone_size: -; d_call: TRBD1; cdr3_nt: TGCGCCAGCAGCATGCAGGGGGGCTGGGAAGCTTTCTTT; cdr3_aa: CASSMQGGWEAFF
v_call: TRBV19; j_call: TRBJ1-1; clone_size: -; d_call: TRBD1; cdr3_nt: TGTGCCAGTAGTAAGGGACAGTATACTGAAGCTTTCTTT; cdr3_aa: CASSKGQYTEAFF
v_call: TRBV11-1; j_call: TRBJ1-1; clone_size: -; d_call: TRBD1; cdr3_nt: TGTGCCAGCAGCCCAGGGGGGCAGAGAAAGAACACTGAAGCTTTCTTT; cdr3_aa: CASSPGGQRKNTEAFF
v_call: TRBV5-1; j_call: TRBJ2-7; clone_size: -; d_call: -; cdr3_nt: TGCGCCAGCAGCCCTGAAACAGGGTGGATTAACGAGCAGTACTTC; cdr3_aa: CASSPETGWINEQYF
v_call: TRBV6-1; j_call: TRBJ2-7; clone_size: few; d_call: -; cdr3_nt: TGTGCCAGCAGTGAAAAGGAGGGCGGCCACGAGCAGTACTTC; cdr3_aa: CASSEKEGGHEQYF
v_call: TRBV18; j_call: TRBJ1-1; clone_size: -; d_call: -; cdr3_nt: TGTGCCAGCTCGCTGTATGGAGGAACTGAAGCTTTCTTT; cdr3_aa: CASSLYGGTEAFF
v_call: TRBV30; j_call: TRBJ2-1; clone_size: -; d_call: TRBD2; cdr3_nt: TGTGCCTGGAGGGTCCAGGGACTAGCGGGAAATGAGCAGTTCTTC; cdr3_aa: CAWRVQGLAGNEQFF
v_call: TRBV19; j_call: TRBJ2-7; clone_size: -; d_call: -; cdr3_nt: TGTGCCAGTAGTATTCTGGGTGCCTACGAGCAGTACTTC; cdr3_aa: CASSILGAYEQYF
v_call: TRBV4-1; j_call: TRBJ2-1; clone_size: -; d_call: -; cdr3_nt: TGCGCCAGCACCTCTTCCTACAATGAGCAGTTCTTC; cdr3_aa: CASTSSYNEQFF
v_call: TRBV11-3; j_call: TRBJ2-1; clone_size: -; d_call: TRBD2; cdr3_nt: TGTGCCAGCAGCTTCGTAGTTAGCGGGGGGTACAATGAGCAGTTCTTC; cdr3_aa: CASSFVVSGGYNEQFF
v_call: TRBV11-2; j_call: TRBJ1-4; clone_size: -; d_call: TRBD1; cdr3_nt: TGTGCCAGCAGCCTCGGGACAGGGGCTGAAAAACTGTTTTTT; cdr3_aa: CASSLGTGAEKLFF
v_call: TRBV5-6; j_call: TRBJ2-3; clone_size: -; d_call: -; cdr3_nt: TGTGCCAGCAGCTTGATTGGTTTCGTGGCAGATACGCAGTATTTT; cdr3_aa: CASSLIGFVADTQYF
v_call: TRBV2; j_call: TRBJ1-3; clone_size: -; d_call: -; cdr3_nt: TGTGCCAGCAGGTGGGACTCGTTAAACACCATATATTTT; cdr3_aa: CASRWDSLNTIYF
v_call: TRBV6-5; j_call: TRBJ1-2; clone_size: -; d_call: -; cdr3_nt: TGTGCCAGCGCCCGTGATCTCAACTATGGCTACACCTTC; cdr3_aa: CASARDLNYGYTF
v_call: TRBV30; j_call: TRBJ1-1; clone_size: -; d_call: -; cdr3_nt: TGTGCCTGGAGTGCCCCCAACACTGAAGCTTTCTTT; cdr3_aa: CAWSAPNTEAFF
v_call: TRBV19; j_call: TRBJ1-1; clone_size: -; d_call: TRBD1; cdr3_nt: TGTGCCAGTAGTGCAGACAGGGGGCCGGCTGAAGCTTTCTTT; cdr3_aa: CASSADRGPAEAFF
v_call: TRBV6-5; j_call: TRBJ1-4; clone_size: -; d_call: -; cdr3_nt: TGTGCCAGCAGTAAAATACAGAACTCTAATGAAAAACTGTTTTTT; cdr3_aa: CASSKIQNSNEKLFF
v_call: TRBV6-1; j_call: TRBJ1-2; clone_size: large; d_call: TRBD1; cdr3_nt: TGTGCCAGCAGTGAAACCGCCGGGACAGAGTATGGCTACACCTTC; cdr3_aa: CASSETAGTEYGYTF